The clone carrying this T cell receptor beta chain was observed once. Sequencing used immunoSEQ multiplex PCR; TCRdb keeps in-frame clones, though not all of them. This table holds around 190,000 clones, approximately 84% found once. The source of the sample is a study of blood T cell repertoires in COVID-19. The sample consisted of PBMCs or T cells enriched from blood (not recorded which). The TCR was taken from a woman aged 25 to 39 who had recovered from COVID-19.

The CDR3: CASSPGTALYGYTF. Here the CDR3 DNA reads TGTGCCAGCAGCCCCGGGACAGCCCTCTATGGCTACACCTTC. This chain connects TRBV27 to TRBJ1-2; 7 bases align to TRBD1. This CDR3 region has 14 residues. V lost 6 bases, J lost 4 bases, and 8 bases stayed unmatched. The V gene's germline CDR1 is MNHEY and CDR2 SMNVEV (reference sequence).